These 26 T cell receptor beta chains originate from one sample sequenced in a study of control samples from healthy donors and cancer patients (dated by TCRdb to about 2020). The method behind the library was the immunoSEQ multiplex PCR assay. This immuneACCESS table, as held by TCRdb, lists in-frame sequences with V and J called but not all clones. Of the missing ones, under half trace to an unresolved V gene in checked studies; the others have no known cause. The table for this sample lists about 110,000 clones; around 89% of them were counted only once. Of the sample, roughly 3.5% falls within the top ten clones. The sequencing input was PBMCs. The source of these receptors is a woman aged 55-69 years with lung cancer.

V gene TRBV12-3 or TRBV12-4 combines with J gene TRBJ1-1; possibly TRBD1 for D (5 bases). The CDR3 has 11 amino acids. V was shortened by 5 bases and J by 7 bases, with 8 bases between the two germline ends. The CDR3 DNA reads as TGTGCCAGCAGTCTGGGACTTGAAGCTTTCTTT. Translated, it gives CASSLGLEAFF.

This sequence joins TRBV3-1 (or the pseudogene TRBV3-2) and TRBJ1-5; no firm D call. The CDR3 totals 14 residues. The germline CDR1 and CDR2 sequences are LGHDT and YNNKEL (reference sequence). Trimming left V 4 bases short and J 0 bases short, with 7 bases between. DNA of the CDR3: TGTGCCAGCAGCCGAGGGCTTAGCAATCAGCCCCAGCATTTT. Its translation is CASSRGLSNQPQHF.

The J gene is TRBJ2-2, the V gene TRBV14, with 14 bases aligning to TRBD2. Germline CDR1 is SGHDN and CDR2 is FVKESK. The trim removed 4 bases at V and 6 bases at J, leaving 16 bases unmatched. The CDR3 extends over 20 amino acids. The CDR3 coding sequence is TGTGCCAGCAGCCCCATGACTAGCGGGAGGGCCTTCGCCGGCGCCGGGGAGCTGTTTTTT. It encodes CASSPMTSGRAFAGAGELFF.

This clone appeared once. This chain connects TRBV11-1 to TRBJ2-5; 11 bases agree with TRBD2. The CDR3 covers 16 residues. The germline V gene encodes CDR1 SGHAT and CDR2 FQDESV (reference sequence). V dropped 3 bases and J dropped 5; count of bases not matched to a gene: 8. This CDR3 reads CASSLGKTSGVETQYF. CDR3 DNA sequence: TGTGCCAGCAGCTTGGGCAAGACTAGCGGGGTGGAGACCCAGTACTTC.

This clone was found once. This sequence joins TRBV27 and TRBJ1-2; D is uncertain. Germline V gene lookup returns CDR1 MNHEY and CDR2 SMNVEV (reference sequence). CDR3 length: 14 residues. Trimming removed 5 bases at V and 8 bases at J, with 18 bases between. Here the CDR3 reads CASSPRSPSEGYTF. The DNA of the CDR3 is TGTGCCAGCAGTCCCCGCAGCCCTTCGGAAGGCTACACCTTC.

The CDR3 reads CSVFAANYGYTF. CDR3 sequence (DNA): TGCAGCGTTTTTGCGGCAAACTATGGCTACACCTTC. The rearrangement links TRBV29-1 to TRBJ1-2; no clear D gene. The length of the CDR3 is 12 residues. Trimming left V 5 bases short and J 2 bases short, with 9 bases between. The germline CDR1 and CDR2 sequences are SQVTM and ANQGSEA. Using reference TRBV29-1 and TRBJ1-2 for the parts outside the CDR3, the full variable domain is SAVISQKPSRDICQRGTSLTIQCQVDSQVTMMFWYRQQPGQSLTLIATANQGSEATYESGFVIDKFPISRPNLTFSTLTVSNMSPEDSSIYLCSVFAANYGYTFGSGTRLTVV.

To note about this clone: The junction and the germline gene differ at one end; a read error may be behind it. This chain connects TRBV6-1 to TRBJ1-2; D ambiguous. The germline V gene has CDR1 MNHNS and CDR2 SASEGT. The CDR3 is 12 residues long. The CDR3 sequence is CASSEGTDSKRF. The DNA for the CDR3 is TGTGCCAGCAGTGAAGGCACCGACTCAAAGCGGTTC.

The CDR3, as DNA: TGTGCCAGCAGCTTAAACCGGGATCATGAGCAGTTCTTC. This encodes CASSLNRDHEQFF. The V call is TRBV11-3, the J call TRBJ2-1, with D possibly matching TRBD2 (5 bases). Trimming removed 2 bases from V and 8 bases from J, with 10 bases in between. Germline V gene data show CDR1 as SGHNT and CDR2 as YENEEA. CDR3 length equals 13 residues.

The chain couples TRBV28 to TRBJ1-1; D might be TRBD1 (5 bases). The CDR3 runs to 13 residues. Trimming stripped 6 bases from V and 1 base from J, with 9 bases between. Per the germline V gene, CDR1 is MDHEN and CDR2 is SYDVKM. This chain's CDR3 is CASRYTGNTEAFF. As DNA, the CDR3 is TGTGCCAGCAGGTACACAGGGAACACTGAAGCTTTCTTT.

The rearrangement joins TRBV3-1 (or the pseudogene TRBV3-2) to TRBJ1-1; the D is unclear. This CDR3 spans 13 amino acids. V shed 2 bases and J shed 5 bases, with 9 bases lying between them. The V gene's germline CDR1 is LGHDT and CDR2 YNNKEL (reference sequence). Written as DNA, the CDR3 is TGTGCCAGCAGCCAAACCGTGGGAACTGAAGCTTTCTTT. Protein product: CASSQTVGTEAFF.

The genes are TRBV9 and TRBJ1-2, with 7 bases that match TRBD1. This CDR3 contains 16 residues. Per the germline V gene, CDR1 is SGDLS and CDR2 is YYNGEE. The junction had 15 bases not matched to a gene; V was cut back by 0 bases and J by 10 bases. The CDR3 sequence is CASSVEGQLTYDAYTF. CDR3 DNA: TGTGCCAGCAGCGTAGAGGGACAGTTGACCTATGACGCCTACACCTTC.

The gene calls are TRBV30 and TRBJ2-7; the D is unclear. This CDR3 has 13 residues. Germline V gene data show CDR1 as GTSNPN and CDR2 as SVGIG (reference sequence). V dropped 3 bases and J dropped 6 bases, with 15 bases sitting between them. Here the CDR3 DNA reads TGTGCCTGGAGCCACGATGAAGGGTCCGAGCAGTACTTC. Translating gives CAWSHDEGSEQYF.

The CDR3 is CASRTTLRDPGRAFF. The CDR3 DNA reads TGTGCCAGCAGAACTACCCTCCGGGACCCAGGGAGAGCTTTCTTT. The chain employs TRBV2 and TRBJ1-1, with a possible D match to TRBD1 (5 bases). Deletions cut 6 bases from V and 10 bases from J, with 24 bases between. This CDR3 comprises 15 residues. CDR1 is SNHLY, CDR2 FYNNEI, per germline.

V is TRBV30 and J is TRBJ1-1, with TRBD1 as a possible D gene (6 bases). This CDR3 contains 16 residues. Germline V lookup: CDR1 GTSNPN, CDR2 SVGIG (reference sequence). V was pared by 2 bases and J by 5 bases, with 21 bases between. CDR3 amino acids: CAWSIWSGGRRTEAFF. The CDR3 nucleotides read TGTGCCTGGAGTATCTGGTCGGGGGGGCGAAGGACTGAAGCTTTCTTT.

The J gene is TRBJ1-2, the V gene TRBV19, with D possibly TRBD1 on 5 matching bases. Trimming shortened V by 7 bases and J by 7 bases, and 22 bases separated the two germline ends. Germline V gene sequence: CDR1 LNHDA, CDR2 SQIVND (reference sequence). This CDR3 comprises 15 residues. CDR3 protein: CASKLGVLSFGGYTF. The CDR3 region has the DNA TGTGCCAGTAAGTTAGGGGTCCTCAGCTTTGGTGGCTACACCTTC.

The V call is TRBV3-1 (or the pseudogene TRBV3-2), the J call TRBJ2-1, with D possibly TRBD1 on 5 matching bases. The CDR3 length is 13 residues. V gave up 4 bases and J gave up 9 bases, with 13 bases separating them. The germline V gene has CDR1 LGHDT and CDR2 YNNKEL (reference sequence). The CDR3 reads CASSPMTAAEQFF. The CDR3 DNA is TGTGCCAGCAGCCCAATGACAGCCGCTGAGCAGTTCTTC.

Note on this clone: The identical CDR3 is also encoded by other nucleotide sequences in the sample. This rearrangement joins TRBV11-2 to TRBJ1-5; D is ambiguous. The CDR3 length is 13 residues. Trimming left V 1 base short and J 5 bases short, with 6 bases between. Germline V gives CDR1 SGHAT, CDR2 FQNNGV. The CDR3: CASSLAVDQPQHF. The CDR3 bases are TGTGCCAGCAGCTTAGCCGTGGATCAGCCCCAGCATTTT.

This CDR3 reads CASSPRQGSYEQYF. CDR3 sequence (DNA): TGTGCCAGCTCACCACGACAGGGTTCCTACGAGCAGTACTTC. This chain uses TRBV18 with TRBJ2-7; 7 bases match TRBD1. The V and J ends lost 1 base and 1 base, in that order; junction bases with no gene match: 1. This CDR3 is built from 14 residues. Germline values: CDR1 KGHSH, CDR2 LQKENI.

The V gene is TRBV4-1, the J gene TRBJ2-2; tentative D call: TRBD2 (5 bases). The CDR3 runs to 17 residues. Germline V gene sequence: CDR1 MGHRA, CDR2 YSYEKL. Trimming left V 4 bases short and J 5 bases short, with 20 bases between. CDR3 coding DNA: TGCGCCAGCAGCCCTTTGGGGTCAAAGACGGGGACCGGGGAGCTGTTTTTT. Protein: CASSPLGSKTGTGELFF.

This chain joins TRBV6-5 and TRBJ1-2; the match to TRBD1 covers 7 bases. V lost 6 bases to trimming and J lost 6 bases; unmatched junction nucleotides: 7. The CDR3 extends over 13 amino acids. CDR1 and CDR2 (germline): MNHEY, SVGAGI. CDR3: CASRNQGGDGYTF. As DNA, the CDR3 is TGTGCCAGCAGAAACCAAGGGGGCGATGGCTACACCTTC.

This chain joins TRBV5-1 and TRBJ2-7, with 7 bases that match TRBD2. Per the germline V gene, CDR1 is SGHRS and CDR2 is YFSETQ. CDR3 size: 13 residues. The V segment lost 4 bases and the J segment 4 bases; nucleotides outside the gene matches: 5. The CDR3 here is CASSTPGGYEQYF. In DNA, the CDR3 is TGCGCCAGCAGCACACCCGGGGGGTACGAGCAGTACTTC.

The chain has TRBV5-1 and TRBJ1-1, with a tentative D call TRBD1 (5 bases). The V end was cut by 1 base, the J end by 2 bases, with 15 bases between. The CDR3 contains 16 residues. The germline V gene encodes CDR1 SGHRS and CDR2 YFSETQ. CDR3 amino acids: CASSLRRLGDNTEAFF. In DNA, the CDR3 is TGCGCCAGCAGCTTGCGAAGGTTGGGGGATAACACTGAAGCTTTCTTT.

CDR3 DNA: TGCGCCAGCAGCCTCGTTGGGACAGGGGGCACAGATACGCAGTATTTT. This sequence encodes CASSLVGTGGTDTQYF. The gene calls are TRBV5-1 and TRBJ2-3; 10 bases fit TRBD1. In germline, CDR1 is SGHRS, CDR2 YFSETQ. CDR3 size: 16 residues. The junction had 6 bases not matched to a gene; V was cut back by 4 bases and J by 1 base.

This clone was seen more than once but under ten times. V gene TRBV19 combines with J gene TRBJ2-1, with TRBD1 matching 7 bases. CDR3 length: 14 amino acids. Germline V lookup: CDR1 LNHDA, CDR2 SQIVND (reference sequence). V trimming: 5 bases; J trimming: 6 bases; junction bases outside the gene matches: 7. The CDR3 region is CASSWPGQTNEQFF. DNA of the CDR3: TGTGCCAGTAGTTGGCCGGGACAGACCAATGAGCAGTTCTTC.

J is TRBJ2-3 and V is TRBV10-3; D perhaps matches TRBD2 (6 bases). The CDR3 length is 17 residues. The V gene's germline CDR1 is ENHRY and CDR2 SYGVKD. Deletions cut 6 bases from V and 3 bases from J, with 22 bases between. The CDR3 here is CAISTSGTRVETDTQYF. CDR3 in DNA: TGTGCCATCAGCACTTCCGGGACTCGAGTTGAGACAGATACGCAGTATTTT.

CDR3 loop: CASSSRGGAAFF. CDR3 DNA sequence: TGTGCCAGCAGTTCTAGAGGGGGTGCAGCTTTCTTT. The chain uses TRBV27 and TRBJ1-1; TRBD1 might be the D (6 bases). V was shortened by 4 bases and J by 10 bases, with 13 bases between the two germline ends. In germline, CDR1 is MNHEY, CDR2 SMNVEV (reference sequence). This CDR3 has 12 amino acids.